The 18 T cell receptor beta chains listed next were all sequenced from one sample in a study of blood T cell repertoires in COVID-19. Method: immunoSEQ multiplex PCR; TCRdb's copy keeps in-frame clones and lacks some. This sample has 200,000 to 250,000 clones, with over 80% found just once. Sequencing input: peripheral blood. These receptors all come from a man aged 25 to 45 with COVID-19, enrolled during active disease.

The chain links TRBV2 to TRBJ2-7; D is ambiguous. CDR1 and CDR2 from the germline V gene are SNHLY and FYNNEI. Trimming shortened V by 5 bases and J by 7 bases, and 9 bases separated the two germline ends. This CDR3 comprises 11 residues. The DNA of the CDR3 is TGTGCCAGCAGTTATAGCATTGAGCAGTACTTC. Translating it yields CASSYSIEQYF.

A remark on this clone: Distinct nucleotide sequences in the sample also encode this CDR3. V and J are TRBV6-5 and TRBJ2-3, with D tentatively TRBD1 (8 bases). The V end lost 6 bases, the J end lost 3 bases, and 13 bases lay between the germline ends. The CDR3 spans 14 residues. Germline CDR1 MNHEY, CDR2 SVGAGI. For the CDR3, the DNA is TGTGCCAGCAGCAACAGGGGGGGAACAGATACGCAGTATTTT. It encodes CASSNRGGTDTQYF.

This chain links TRBV24-1 with TRBJ1-5, with TRBD1 matching over 7 bases. The CDR3 runs to 16 residues. Per the germline V gene, CDR1 is KGHDR and CDR2 is SFDVKD. V shed 2 bases, J shed 4 bases, and the junction held 7 bases outside the gene matches. CDR3 bases: TGTGCCACCAGTGATTCCTCAGGGGGAGAGAATCAGCCCCAGCATTTT. As protein: CATSDSSGGENQPQHF.

The rearrangement joins TRBV7-3 to TRBJ2-1; 8 nucleotides match TRBD1. Germline trimming cut 0 bases from V and 5 bases from J; bases unmatched to any gene: 9. The germline V gene has CDR1 SGHTA and CDR2 FQGTGA. This CDR3 comprises 17 residues. This CDR3 is CASSLTVEDRADNEQFF. The DNA of the CDR3 is TGTGCCAGCAGCTTAACAGTGGAGGACAGGGCAGACAATGAGCAGTTCTTC.

The rearrangement uses TRBV7-9 and TRBJ1-1; 8 nucleotides match TRBD1. Germline V gene data show CDR1 as SEHNR and CDR2 as FQNEAQ (reference sequence). The CDR3 has 12 amino acids. V lost 3 bases, J lost 10 bases, and 4 bases stayed unmatched. CDR3 bases: TGTGCCAGCAGCTTTTTAGGACAGGGAGCTTTCTTT. This gives the protein CASSFLGQGAFF.

This clone was counted a single time. The chain joins TRBV5-1 to TRBJ2-1, with 11 bases identical to TRBD2. The CDR3 sequence is 15 residues long. Losses at the gene ends were 3 bases for V and 8 bases for J; bases not matched to a gene: 7. Germline V gene lookup returns CDR1 SGHRS and CDR2 YFSETQ. The CDR3 protein is CASSYDTSGSYEQFF. The CDR3 nucleotides read TGCGCCAGCAGCTACGACACTAGCGGGAGCTATGAGCAGTTCTTC.

The chain employs TRBV7-9 and TRBJ1-6; the D is unclear. V lost 3 bases to trimming and J lost 5 bases, with 11 bases between them. Germline V lookup: CDR1 SEHNR, CDR2 FQNEAQ (reference sequence). This CDR3 spans 15 amino acids. Here the CDR3 reads CASSFTLGDNSPLHF. For the CDR3, the DNA is TGTGCCAGCAGCTTTACCCTCGGGGATAATTCACCCCTCCACTTT.

CDR3 amino acids: CASSEKGALNIQYF. Here the CDR3 DNA reads TGTGCCAGCAGTGAAAAGGGGGCACTGAACATTCAGTACTTC. V is TRBV2 and J is TRBJ2-4; 7 bases fit TRBD1. Per germline, CDR1 SNHLY and CDR2 FYNNEI. J gave up 7 bases and V 2 bases, and 5 bases lay outside the gene matches. This CDR3 contains 14 residues.

The chain couples TRBV12-3 or TRBV12-4 to TRBJ1-6, with D possibly being TRBD1 (6 bases). Trimming removed 6 bases from V and 7 bases from J, with 10 bases in between. The CDR3 spans 13 residues. The CDR3 DNA is TGTGCCAGCAGCGACAGGTTAAATTCACCCCTCCACTTT. Encoded protein: CASSDRLNSPLHF.

The chain uses TRBV27 and TRBJ2-3; D is undetermined. The CDR3 consists of 13 residues. V was clipped by 2 bases and J by 5 bases, with 8 bases between them. Germline assignment: CDR1 MNHEY and CDR2 SMNVEV (reference sequence). CDR3 residues: CASSLTPRDTQYF. CDR3 sequence (DNA): TGTGCCAGCAGTTTAACCCCCAGAGATACGCAGTATTTT.

This chain joins TRBV4-2 and TRBJ2-2; TRBD1 matches 8 bases. This CDR3 has 15 residues. The V gene's germline CDR1 is LGHNA and CDR2 YNFKEQ. V was pared by 3 bases and J by 1 base, with 1 base of the junction left unmatched. The DNA for the CDR3 is TGTGCCAGCAGCCAGGGGACAGGGAACACCGGGGAGCTGTTTTTT. Translated: CASSQGTGNTGELFF.

The chain has TRBV15 and TRBJ1-2, with no clear D. This CDR3 is 12 amino acids long. Germline CDR1 LNHNV, CDR2 YYDKDF (reference sequence). The V end was cut by 5 bases, the J end by 2 bases, with 6 bases between. The CDR3 is CATSPGNYGYTF. The CDR3, as DNA: TGTGCCACCAGCCCGGGAAACTATGGCTACACCTTC.

This clone was seen a few times. The J gene is TRBJ1-6, the V gene TRBV5-1, with 9 bases aligning to TRBD1. The CDR3 is made up of 19 amino acids. CDR1 and CDR2 from the germline V gene are SGHRS and YFSETQ. Trimming took 4 bases from V and 0 from J; bases not matched to a gene: 11. The CDR3 spells CASSPQDRGTFSYNSPLHF. For the CDR3, the DNA is TGCGCCAGCAGCCCCCAGGACAGGGGTACATTCTCCTATAATTCACCCCTCCACTTT.

This chain uses TRBV6-5 with TRBJ2-5; a weak D match, TRBD1 (6 bases). CDR3 length equals 14 residues. Trimming stripped 4 bases from V and 5 bases from J, with 14 bases between. CDR1 and CDR2 (germline): MNHEY, SVGAGI. The CDR3: CASSSLYRAETQYF. CDR3 coding DNA: TGTGCCAGCAGTTCCTTGTACAGGGCTGAGACCCAGTACTTC.

V and J are TRBV11-2 and TRBJ2-1; 8 bases align to TRBD2. CDR1 SGHAT and CDR2 FQNNGV come from the germline V gene. This CDR3 contains 13 residues. The ends lost 6 bases at V and 10 bases at J; junction bases unmatched: 8. In DNA, the CDR3 is TGTGCCAGCAGGGTAGCGGGACCCTGGGAGCAGTTCTTC. It codes for CASRVAGPWEQFF.

This chain connects TRBV19 to TRBJ1-5, with TRBD1 matching 7 bases. The CDR3 consists of 15 residues. CDR1 and CDR2 (germline): LNHDA, SQIVND (reference sequence). The V gene end was trimmed by 7 bases and the J gene end by 7 bases; junction bases not matched to a gene: 13. The DNA for the CDR3 is TGTGCCAGTATTTCGGGGACAGCCTTCGGGCAGCCCCAGCATTTT. Amino acids: CASISGTAFGQPQHF.

This sequence joins TRBV27 and TRBJ1-2, with D perhaps TRBD1 (5 bases). The germline V gene has CDR1 MNHEY and CDR2 SMNVEV (reference sequence). The CDR3 is made up of 14 amino acids. Trimming removed 5 bases from V and 4 bases from J, with 14 bases in between. The DNA for the CDR3 is TGTGCCAGCAGTCCTTATTTAGGGGCCTATGGCTACACCTTC. This encodes CASSPYLGAYGYTF.

The chain employs TRBV9 and TRBJ1-2, with no clear D. CDR1 and CDR2 from the germline V gene are SGDLS and YYNGEE. The CDR3 sequence is 14 residues long. V gave up 6 bases and J gave up 4 bases, with 16 bases separating them. CDR3 coding DNA: TGTGCCAGCAATGAAATCGCGGCGTCCTATGGCTACACCTTC. It yields the protein CASNEIAASYGYTF.